This record looks at one T cell receptor beta chain sequence and its context. The data were taken from a study of technical replicates of blood from a few donors. Some clones are missing from TCRdb's copy, which holds only in-frame ones; the method was immunoSEQ multiplex PCR. The table has 65,000 to 85,000 clones, around 94% seen once; the top ten hold roughly 0.37%. The CDR3 spans 15 residues. Germline-derived CDR1 and CDR2 are SGHRS and YFSETQ. Trimming shortened V by 1 base and J by 3 bases, and 14 bases separated the two germline ends. The chain has TRBV5-1 and TRBJ2-7, with D unclear. The TCR sequence derives from a human donor in good health. Sequencing was done on a sample of T cells isolated from PBMCs. In DNA, the CDR3 is TGCGCCAGCAGCTTGCGACACCGAGACCTCTACGAGCAGTACTTC. It is translated as CASSLRHRDLYEQYF.